This T cell receptor beta chain derives from a study of T-cell reconstitution after alpha-beta-depleted transplantation in children. This clonotype showed up many times. As yet, its antigen is unknown. The authors prepared the TCRbeta library with unique molecular identifiers. TCRdb re-derived calls from the PCR reads in MiXCR, one entry per CDR3 protein. The sample consists of about 490,000 distinct CDR3 sequences, over 9.5% of them appearing once. Study-wide findings and caveats: Reportedly, roughly two months post-transplant, alpha-beta T cells arose from several hundred expanded graft clones. In some patients, recipient T cells and intrathymic progenitors surviving conditioning explained high day-60 diversity.

The V gene end was trimmed by 5 bases and the J gene end by 6 bases; junction bases not matched to a gene: 6. From germline, CDR1 is SNHLY and CDR2 FYNNEI. The CDR3 runs to 15 residues. The chain combines TRBV2 with TRBJ2-3; 12 bases agree with TRBD1. Here the sequenced sample was PBMCs, taken before TCRalphabeta/CD19-depleted stem cell transplant. The TCR was taken from a child under 10 years old with inherited bone marrow failure, due to receive a stem cell transplant. DNA for the CDR3: TGTGCCAGCAGTAATCACGGGACAGGGGGCGATACGCAGTATTTT. This gives the protein CASSNHGTGGDTQYF.